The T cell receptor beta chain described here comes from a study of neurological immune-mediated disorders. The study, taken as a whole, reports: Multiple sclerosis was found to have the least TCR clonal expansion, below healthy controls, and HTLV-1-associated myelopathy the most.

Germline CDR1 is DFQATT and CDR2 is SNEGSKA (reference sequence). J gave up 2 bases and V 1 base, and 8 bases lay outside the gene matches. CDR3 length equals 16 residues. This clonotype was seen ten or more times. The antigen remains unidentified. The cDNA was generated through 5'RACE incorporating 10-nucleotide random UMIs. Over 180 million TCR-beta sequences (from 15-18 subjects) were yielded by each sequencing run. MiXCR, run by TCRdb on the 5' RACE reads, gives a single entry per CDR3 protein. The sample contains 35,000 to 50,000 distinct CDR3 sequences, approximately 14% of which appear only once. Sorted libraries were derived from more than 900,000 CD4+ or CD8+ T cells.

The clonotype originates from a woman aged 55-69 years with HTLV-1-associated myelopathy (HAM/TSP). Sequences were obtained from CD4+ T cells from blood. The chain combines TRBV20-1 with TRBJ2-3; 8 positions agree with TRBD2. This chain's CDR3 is CSARVPAGADTDTQYF. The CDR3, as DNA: TGCAGTGCTAGAGTCCCAGCGGGGGCCGACACAGATACGCAGTATTTT.